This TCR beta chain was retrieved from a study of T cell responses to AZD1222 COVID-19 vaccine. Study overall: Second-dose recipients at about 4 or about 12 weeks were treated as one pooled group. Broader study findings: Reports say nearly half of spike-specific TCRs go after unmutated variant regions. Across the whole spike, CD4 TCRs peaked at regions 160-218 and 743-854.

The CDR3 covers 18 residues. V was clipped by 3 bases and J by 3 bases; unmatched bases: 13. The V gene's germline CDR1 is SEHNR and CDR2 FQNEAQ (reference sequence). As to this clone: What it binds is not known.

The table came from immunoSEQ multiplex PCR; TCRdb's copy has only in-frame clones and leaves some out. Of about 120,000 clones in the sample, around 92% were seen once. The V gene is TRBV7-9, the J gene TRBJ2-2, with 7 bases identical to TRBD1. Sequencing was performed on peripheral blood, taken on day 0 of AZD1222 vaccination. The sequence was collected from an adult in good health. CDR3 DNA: TGTGCCAGCAGCTTTACCAGGGTTTACGGGACAGACACCGGGGAGCTGTTTTTT. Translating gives CASSFTRVYGTDTGELFF.